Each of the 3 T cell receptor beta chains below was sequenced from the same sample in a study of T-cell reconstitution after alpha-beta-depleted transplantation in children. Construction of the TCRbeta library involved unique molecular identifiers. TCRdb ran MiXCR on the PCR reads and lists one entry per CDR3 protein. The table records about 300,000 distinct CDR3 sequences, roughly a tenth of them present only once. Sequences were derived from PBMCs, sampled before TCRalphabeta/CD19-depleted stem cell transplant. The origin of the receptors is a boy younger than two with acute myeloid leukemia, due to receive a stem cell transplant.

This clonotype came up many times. CDR3 nucleotides: TGTGCCATCGGAGGGGCGGGGGGTCTCTCCTACAATGAGCAGTTCTTC. This sequence encodes CAIGGAGGLSYNEQFF. The chain couples TRBV10-3 to TRBJ2-1; 8 bases are shared with TRBD2. The CDR3 runs 16 residues. The germline V gene has CDR1 ENHRY and CDR2 SYGVKD. V dropped 8 bases and J dropped 0; count of bases not matched to a gene: 9.

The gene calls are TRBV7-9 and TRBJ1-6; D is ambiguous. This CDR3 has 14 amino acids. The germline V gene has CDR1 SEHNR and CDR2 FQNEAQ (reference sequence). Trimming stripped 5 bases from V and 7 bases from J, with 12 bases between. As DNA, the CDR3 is TGTGCCAGCAGCAAAGGGTCGGGAAATTCACCCCTCCACTTT. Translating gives CASSKGSGNSPLHF. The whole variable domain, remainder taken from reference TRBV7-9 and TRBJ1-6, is DTGVSQNPRHKITKRGQNVTFRCDPISEHNRLYWYRQTLGQGPEFLTYFQNEAQLEKSRLLSDRFSAERPKGSFSTLEIQRTEQGDSAMYLCASSKGSGNSPLHFGNGTRLTVT.

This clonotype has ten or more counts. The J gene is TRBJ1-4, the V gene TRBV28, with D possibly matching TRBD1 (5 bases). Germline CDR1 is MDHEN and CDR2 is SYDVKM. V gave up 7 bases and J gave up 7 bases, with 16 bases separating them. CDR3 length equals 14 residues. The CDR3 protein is CASTIRGDGEKLFF. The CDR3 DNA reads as TGTGCCAGCACCATAAGAGGGGATGGTGAAAAACTGTTTTTT.